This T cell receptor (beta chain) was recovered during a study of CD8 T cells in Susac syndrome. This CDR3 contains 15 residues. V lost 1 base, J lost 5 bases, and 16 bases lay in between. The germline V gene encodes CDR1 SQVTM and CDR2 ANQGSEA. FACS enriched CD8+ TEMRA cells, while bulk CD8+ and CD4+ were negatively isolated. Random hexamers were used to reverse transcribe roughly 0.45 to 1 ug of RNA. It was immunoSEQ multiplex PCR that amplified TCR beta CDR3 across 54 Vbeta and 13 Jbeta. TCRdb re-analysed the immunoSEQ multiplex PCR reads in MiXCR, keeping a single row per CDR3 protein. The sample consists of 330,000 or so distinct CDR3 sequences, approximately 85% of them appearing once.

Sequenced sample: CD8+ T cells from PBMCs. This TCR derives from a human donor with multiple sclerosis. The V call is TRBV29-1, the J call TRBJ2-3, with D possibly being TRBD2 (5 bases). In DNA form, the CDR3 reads TGCAGCGTTGAAGGGACTCAAAATCGGAGAGATACGCAGTATTTT. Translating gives CSVEGTQNRRDTQYF.